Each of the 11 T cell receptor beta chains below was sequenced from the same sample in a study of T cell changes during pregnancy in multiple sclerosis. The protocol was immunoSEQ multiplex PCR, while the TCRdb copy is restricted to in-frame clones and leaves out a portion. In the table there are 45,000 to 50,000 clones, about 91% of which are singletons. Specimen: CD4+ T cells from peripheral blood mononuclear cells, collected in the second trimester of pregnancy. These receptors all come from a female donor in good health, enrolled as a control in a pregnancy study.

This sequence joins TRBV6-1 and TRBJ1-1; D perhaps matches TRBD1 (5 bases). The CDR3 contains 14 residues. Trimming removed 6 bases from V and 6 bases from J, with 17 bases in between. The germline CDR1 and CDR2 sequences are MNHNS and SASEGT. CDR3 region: CASRLGGVGPEAFF. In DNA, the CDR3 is TGTGCCAGCAGGTTGGGGGGAGTGGGGCCTGAAGCTTTCTTT.

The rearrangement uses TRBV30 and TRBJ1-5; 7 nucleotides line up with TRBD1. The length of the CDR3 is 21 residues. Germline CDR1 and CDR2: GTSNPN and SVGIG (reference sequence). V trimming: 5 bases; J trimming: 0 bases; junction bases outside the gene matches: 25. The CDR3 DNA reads TGTGCCTGGGGGGAAGCGAACAGGGGCCGGAGTCTTCCATATAGCAATCAGCCCCAGCATTTT. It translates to CAWGEANRGRSLPYSNQPQHF.

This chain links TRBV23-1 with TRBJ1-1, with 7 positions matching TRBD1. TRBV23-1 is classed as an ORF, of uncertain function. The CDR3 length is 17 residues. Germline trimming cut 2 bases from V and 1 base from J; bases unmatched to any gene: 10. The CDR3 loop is CASSQRYRGMGNTEAFF. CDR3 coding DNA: TGCGCCAGCAGTCAAAGATACAGGGGTATGGGGAACACTGAAGCTTTCTTT.

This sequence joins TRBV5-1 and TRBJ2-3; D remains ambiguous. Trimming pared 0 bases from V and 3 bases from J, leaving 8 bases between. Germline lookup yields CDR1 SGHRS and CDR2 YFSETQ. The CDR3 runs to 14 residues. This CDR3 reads CASSLGTVTDTQYF. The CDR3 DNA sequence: TGCGCCAGCAGCTTGGGAACGGTGACAGATACGCAGTATTTT.

The CDR3 nucleotides read TGCAGTGCTCCCATGGGGGGGCCGCAGTTCTTC. It yields the protein CSAPMGGPQFF. The chain recombines TRBV20-1 with TRBJ2-1; a weak D match, TRBD2 (7 bases). Germline CDR1 and CDR2: DFQATT and SNEGSKA (reference sequence). CDR3 length equals 11 residues. The germline V and J ends were trimmed by 5 bases and 12 bases, with 14 bases remaining between them.

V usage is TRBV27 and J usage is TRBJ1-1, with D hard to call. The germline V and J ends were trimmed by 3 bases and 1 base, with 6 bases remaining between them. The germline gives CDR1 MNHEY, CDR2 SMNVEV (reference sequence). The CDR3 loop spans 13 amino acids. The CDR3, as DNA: TGTGCCAGCAGTTTGCGGGGGAACACTGAAGCTTTCTTT. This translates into CASSLRGNTEAFF.

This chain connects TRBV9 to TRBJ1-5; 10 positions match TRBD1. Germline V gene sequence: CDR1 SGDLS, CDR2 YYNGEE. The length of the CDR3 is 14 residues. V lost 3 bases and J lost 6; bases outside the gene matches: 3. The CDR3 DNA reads TGTGCCAGCAGCGGAGGGGACAGGGGTCAGCCCCAGCATTTT. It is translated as CASSGGDRGQPQHF.

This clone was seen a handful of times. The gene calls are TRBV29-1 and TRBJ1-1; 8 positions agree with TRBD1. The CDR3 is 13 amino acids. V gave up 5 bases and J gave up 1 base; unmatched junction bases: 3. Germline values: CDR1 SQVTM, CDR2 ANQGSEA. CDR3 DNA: TGCAGCGTTAACAGGGGGGGGAACACTGAAGCTTTCTTT. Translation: CSVNRGGNTEAFF.

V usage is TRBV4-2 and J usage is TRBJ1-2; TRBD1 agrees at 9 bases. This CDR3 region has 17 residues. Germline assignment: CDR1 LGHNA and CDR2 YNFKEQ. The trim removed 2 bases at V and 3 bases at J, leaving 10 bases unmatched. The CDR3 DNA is TGTGCCAGCAGCCAAAACCCAACAGGGGGCAGATACTATGGCTACACCTTC. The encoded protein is CASSQNPTGGRYYGYTF.

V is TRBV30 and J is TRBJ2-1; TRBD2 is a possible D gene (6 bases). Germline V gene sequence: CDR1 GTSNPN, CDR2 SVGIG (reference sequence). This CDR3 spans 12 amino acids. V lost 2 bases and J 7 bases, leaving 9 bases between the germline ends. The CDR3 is CAWSRLVNEQFF. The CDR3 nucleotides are TGTGCCTGGAGTAGACTAGTTAATGAGCAGTTCTTC.

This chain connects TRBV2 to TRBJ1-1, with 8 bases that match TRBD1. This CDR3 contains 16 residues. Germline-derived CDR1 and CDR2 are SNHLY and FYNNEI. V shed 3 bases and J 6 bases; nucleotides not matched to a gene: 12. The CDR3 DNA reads TGTGCCAGCAGTGACGACCGACCCAGGGGGCAAGCTGAAGCTTTCTTT. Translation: CASSDDRPRGQAEAFF.